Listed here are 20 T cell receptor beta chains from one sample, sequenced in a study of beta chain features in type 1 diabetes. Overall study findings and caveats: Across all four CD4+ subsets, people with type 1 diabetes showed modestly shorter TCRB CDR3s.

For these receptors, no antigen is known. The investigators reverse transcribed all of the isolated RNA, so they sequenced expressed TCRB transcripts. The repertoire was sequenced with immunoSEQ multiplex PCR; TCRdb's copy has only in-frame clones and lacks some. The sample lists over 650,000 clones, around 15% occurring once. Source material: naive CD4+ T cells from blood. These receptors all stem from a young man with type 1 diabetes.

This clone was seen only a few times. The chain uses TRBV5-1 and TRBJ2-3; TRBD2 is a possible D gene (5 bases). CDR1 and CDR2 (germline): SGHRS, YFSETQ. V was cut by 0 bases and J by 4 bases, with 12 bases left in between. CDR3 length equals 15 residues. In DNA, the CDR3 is TGCGCCAGCAGCTTGGGGCGGAGAGGGTCAGATACGCAGTATTTT. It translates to CASSLGRRGSDTQYF.

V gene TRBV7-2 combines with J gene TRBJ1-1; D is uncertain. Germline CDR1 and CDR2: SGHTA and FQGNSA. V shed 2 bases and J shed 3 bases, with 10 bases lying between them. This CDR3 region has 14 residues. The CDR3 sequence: CASSLRFGDTEAFF. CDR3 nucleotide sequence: TGTGCCAGCAGCTTAAGATTCGGTGACACTGAAGCTTTCTTT.

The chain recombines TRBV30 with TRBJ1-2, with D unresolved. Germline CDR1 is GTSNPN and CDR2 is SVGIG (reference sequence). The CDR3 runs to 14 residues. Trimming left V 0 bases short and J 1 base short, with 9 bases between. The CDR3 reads CAWSVGFLNYGYTF. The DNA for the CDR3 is TGTGCCTGGAGTGTTGGCTTCCTTAACTATGGCTACACCTTC.

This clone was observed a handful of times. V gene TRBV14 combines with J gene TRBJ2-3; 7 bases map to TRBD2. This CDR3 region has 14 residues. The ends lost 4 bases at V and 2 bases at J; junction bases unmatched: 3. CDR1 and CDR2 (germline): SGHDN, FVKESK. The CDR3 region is CASSLGLVTDTQYF. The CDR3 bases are TGTGCCAGCAGCCTTGGACTAGTCACAGATACGCAGTATTTT.

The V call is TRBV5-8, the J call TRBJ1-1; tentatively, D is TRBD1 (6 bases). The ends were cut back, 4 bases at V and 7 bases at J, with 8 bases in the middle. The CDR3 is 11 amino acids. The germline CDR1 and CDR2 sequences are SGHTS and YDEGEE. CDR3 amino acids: CASSQGFEAFF. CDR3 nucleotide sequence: TGTGCCAGCAGCCAGGGGTTTGAAGCTTTCTTT.

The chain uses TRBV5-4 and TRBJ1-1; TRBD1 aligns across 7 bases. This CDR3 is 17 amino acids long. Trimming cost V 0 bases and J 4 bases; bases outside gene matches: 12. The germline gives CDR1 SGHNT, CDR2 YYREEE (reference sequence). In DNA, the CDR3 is TGTGCCAGCAGCTTGGCCTTTTGGGACAGTCCCCGCACTGAAGCTTTCTTT. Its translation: CASSLAFWDSPRTEAFF.

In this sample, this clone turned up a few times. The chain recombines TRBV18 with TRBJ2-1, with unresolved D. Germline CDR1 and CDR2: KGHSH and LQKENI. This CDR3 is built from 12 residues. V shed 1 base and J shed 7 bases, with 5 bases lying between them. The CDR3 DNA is TGTGCCAGCTCACCACAGGTGAATGAGCAGTTCTTC. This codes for CASSPQVNEQFF. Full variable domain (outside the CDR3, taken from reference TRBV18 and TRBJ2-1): NAGVMQNPRHLVRRRGQEARLRCSPMKGHSHVYWYRQLPEEGLKFMVYLQKENIIDESGMPKERFSAEFPKEGPSILRIQQVVRGDSAAYFCASSPQVNEQFFGPGTRLTVL.

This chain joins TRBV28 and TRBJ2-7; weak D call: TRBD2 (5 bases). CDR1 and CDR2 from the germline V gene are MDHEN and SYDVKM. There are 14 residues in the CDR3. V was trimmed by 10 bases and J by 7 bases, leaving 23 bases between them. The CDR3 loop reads CATVKAPRGGEQYF. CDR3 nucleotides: TGTGCCACAGTAAAGGCTCCACGGGGTGGTGAGCAGTACTTC.

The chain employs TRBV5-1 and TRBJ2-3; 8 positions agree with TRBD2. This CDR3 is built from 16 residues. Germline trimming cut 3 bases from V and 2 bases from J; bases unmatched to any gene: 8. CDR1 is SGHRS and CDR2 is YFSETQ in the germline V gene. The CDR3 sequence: CASSSTGGGPTDTQYF. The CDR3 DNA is TGCGCCAGCAGCTCAACCGGCGGGGGGCCCACAGATACGCAGTATTTT.

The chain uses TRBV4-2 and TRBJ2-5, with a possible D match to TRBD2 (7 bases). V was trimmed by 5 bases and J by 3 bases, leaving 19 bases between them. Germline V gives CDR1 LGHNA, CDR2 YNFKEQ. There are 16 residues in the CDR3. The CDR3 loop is CASSKGNQGGEETQYF. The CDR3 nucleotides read TGTGCCAGCAGCAAAGGGAATCAAGGGGGGGAAGAGACCCAGTACTTC.

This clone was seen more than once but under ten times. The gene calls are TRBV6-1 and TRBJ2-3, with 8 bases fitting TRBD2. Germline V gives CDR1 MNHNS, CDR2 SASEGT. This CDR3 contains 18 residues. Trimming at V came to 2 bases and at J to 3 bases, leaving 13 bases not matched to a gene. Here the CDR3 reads CASSEHVIAGGGTDTQYF. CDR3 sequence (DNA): TGTGCCAGCAGTGAACATGTGATTGCGGGAGGAGGGACAGATACGCAGTATTTT.

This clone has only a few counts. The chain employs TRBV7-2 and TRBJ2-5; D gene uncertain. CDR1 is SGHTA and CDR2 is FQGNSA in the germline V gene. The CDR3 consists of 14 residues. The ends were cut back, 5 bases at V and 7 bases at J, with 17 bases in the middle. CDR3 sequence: CASSPEAPPGTQYF. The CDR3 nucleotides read TGTGCCAGCAGCCCCGAAGCCCCTCCGGGGACCCAGTACTTC.

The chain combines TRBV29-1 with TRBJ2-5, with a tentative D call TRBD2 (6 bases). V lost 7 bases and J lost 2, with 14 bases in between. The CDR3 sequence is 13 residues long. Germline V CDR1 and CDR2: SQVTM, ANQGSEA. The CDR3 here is CSASLASQETQYF. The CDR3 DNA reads TGCAGCGCGTCACTAGCCAGTCAAGAGACCCAGTACTTC.

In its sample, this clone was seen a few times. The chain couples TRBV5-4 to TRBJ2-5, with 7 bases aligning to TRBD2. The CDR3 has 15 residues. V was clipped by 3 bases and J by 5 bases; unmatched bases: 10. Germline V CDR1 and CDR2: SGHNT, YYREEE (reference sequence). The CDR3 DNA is TGTGCCAGCAGCTCGCGGGGGAATTCTGGGGAGACCCAGTACTTC. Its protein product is CASSSRGNSGETQYF.

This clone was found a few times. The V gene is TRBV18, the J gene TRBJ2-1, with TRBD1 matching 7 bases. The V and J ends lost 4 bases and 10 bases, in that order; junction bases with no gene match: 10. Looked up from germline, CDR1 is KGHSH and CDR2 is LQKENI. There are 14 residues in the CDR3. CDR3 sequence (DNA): TGTGCCAGCTCACGATCCGGGACAGAAGAAGAGCAGTTCTTC. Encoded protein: CASSRSGTEEEQFF.

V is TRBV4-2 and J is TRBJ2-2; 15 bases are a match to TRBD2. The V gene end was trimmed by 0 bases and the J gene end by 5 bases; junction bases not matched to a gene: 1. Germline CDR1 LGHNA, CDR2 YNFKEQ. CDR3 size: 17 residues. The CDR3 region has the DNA TGTGCCAGCAGCCAAGAGGGGACTAGCGGGAGGACCGGGGAGCTGTTTTTT. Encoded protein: CASSQEGTSGRTGELFF.

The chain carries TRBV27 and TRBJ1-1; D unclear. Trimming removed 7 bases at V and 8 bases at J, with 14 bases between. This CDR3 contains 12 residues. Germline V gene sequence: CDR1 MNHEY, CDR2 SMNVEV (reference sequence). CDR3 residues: CASTSPFSEAFF. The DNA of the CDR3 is TGTGCCAGCACCTCCCCTTTTTCCGAAGCTTTCTTT.

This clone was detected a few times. CDR3 protein: CASSLAAGVSYEQYF. In DNA, the CDR3 is TGTGCCAGCAGCTTAGCGGCAGGCGTCTCCTACGAGCAGTACTTC. The V call is TRBV7-9, the J call TRBJ2-7; no reliable D call. Trimming took 0 bases from V and 0 from J, leaving 9 bases between them. This CDR3 region has 15 residues. Germline V CDR1 and CDR2: SEHNR, FQNEAQ (reference sequence). The full variable domain, rest sourced from reference TRBV7-9 and TRBJ2-7, is DTGVSQNPRHKITKRGQNVTFRCDPISEHNRLYWYRQTLGQGPEFLTYFQNEAQLEKSRLLSDRFSAERPKGSFSTLEIQRTEQGDSAMYLCASSLAAGVSYEQYFGPGTRLTVT.

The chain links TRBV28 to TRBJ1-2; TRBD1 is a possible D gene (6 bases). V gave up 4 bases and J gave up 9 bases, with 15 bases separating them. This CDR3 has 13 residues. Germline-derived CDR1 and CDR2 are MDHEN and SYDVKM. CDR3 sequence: CASSSPLGGRYTF. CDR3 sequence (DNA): TGTGCCAGCAGTTCCCCGCTGGGGGGCCGCTACACCTTC.

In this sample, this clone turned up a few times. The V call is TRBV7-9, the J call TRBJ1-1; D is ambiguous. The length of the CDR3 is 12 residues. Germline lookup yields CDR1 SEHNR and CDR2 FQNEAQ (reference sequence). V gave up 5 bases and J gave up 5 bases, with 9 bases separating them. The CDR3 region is CASSATQTEAFF. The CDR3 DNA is TGTGCCAGCAGCGCTACACAGACTGAAGCTTTCTTT.